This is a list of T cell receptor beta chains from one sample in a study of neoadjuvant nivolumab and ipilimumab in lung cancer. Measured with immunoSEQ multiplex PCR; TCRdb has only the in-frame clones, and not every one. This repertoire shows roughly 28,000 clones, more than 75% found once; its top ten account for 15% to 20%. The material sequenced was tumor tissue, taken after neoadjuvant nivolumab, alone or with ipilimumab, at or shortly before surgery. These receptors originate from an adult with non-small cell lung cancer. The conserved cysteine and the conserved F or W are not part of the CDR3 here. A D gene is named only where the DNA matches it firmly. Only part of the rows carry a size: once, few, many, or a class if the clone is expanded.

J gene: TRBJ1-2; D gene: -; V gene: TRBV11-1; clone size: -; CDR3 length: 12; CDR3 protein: ASSLGERVRGYT
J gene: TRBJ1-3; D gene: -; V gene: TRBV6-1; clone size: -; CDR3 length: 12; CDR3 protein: ASSESSSGNTIY
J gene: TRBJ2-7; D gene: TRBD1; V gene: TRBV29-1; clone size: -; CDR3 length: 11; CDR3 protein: SVRTGRSYEQY
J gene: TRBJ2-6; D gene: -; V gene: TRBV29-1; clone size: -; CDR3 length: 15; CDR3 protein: SVEERQQVSGANVLT
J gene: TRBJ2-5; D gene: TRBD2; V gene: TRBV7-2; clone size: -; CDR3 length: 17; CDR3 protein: ASSLARTSGGGKGETQY
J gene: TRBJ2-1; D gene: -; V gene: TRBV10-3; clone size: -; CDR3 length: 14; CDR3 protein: AISESGDQSYNEQF
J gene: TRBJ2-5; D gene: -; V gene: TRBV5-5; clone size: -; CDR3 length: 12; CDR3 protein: ASSLGADQETQY
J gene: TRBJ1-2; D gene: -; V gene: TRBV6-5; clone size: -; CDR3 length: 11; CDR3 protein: ASSPARNYGYT
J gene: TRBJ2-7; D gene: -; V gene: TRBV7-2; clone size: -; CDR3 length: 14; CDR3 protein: ASSVVGGSTSYEQY
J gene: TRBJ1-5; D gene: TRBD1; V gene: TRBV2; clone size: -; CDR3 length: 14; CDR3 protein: ASRAGTGDSNQPQH
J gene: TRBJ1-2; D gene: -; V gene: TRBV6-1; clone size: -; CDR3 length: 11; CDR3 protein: ASTEGTDFGYT
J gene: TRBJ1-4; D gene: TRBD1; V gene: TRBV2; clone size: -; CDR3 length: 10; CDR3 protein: ASTATGGKLF
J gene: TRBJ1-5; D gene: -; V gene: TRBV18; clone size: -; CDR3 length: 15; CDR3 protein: ASSPTAFGDSNQPQH
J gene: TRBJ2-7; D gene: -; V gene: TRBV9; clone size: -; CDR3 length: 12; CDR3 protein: ASSPAGLAYEQY
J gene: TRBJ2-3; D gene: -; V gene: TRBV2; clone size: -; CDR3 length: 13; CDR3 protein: ASSEGYLRTDTQY
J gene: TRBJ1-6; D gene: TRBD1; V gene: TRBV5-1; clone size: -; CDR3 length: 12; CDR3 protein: ASRRDRAGSPLH
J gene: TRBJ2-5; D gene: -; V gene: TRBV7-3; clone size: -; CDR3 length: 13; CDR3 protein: ASSLMGGAQETQY
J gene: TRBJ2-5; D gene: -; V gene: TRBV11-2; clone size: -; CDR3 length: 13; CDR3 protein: ASSFPRLVGETQY
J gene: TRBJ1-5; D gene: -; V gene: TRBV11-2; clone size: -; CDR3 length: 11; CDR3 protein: ASSLEGGQPQH
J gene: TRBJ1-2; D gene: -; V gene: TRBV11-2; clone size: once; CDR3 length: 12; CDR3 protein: ASSLDILVYGYT
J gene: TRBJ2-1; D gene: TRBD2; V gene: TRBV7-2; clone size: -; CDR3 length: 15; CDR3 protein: ASSLAGTSGGAVEQF
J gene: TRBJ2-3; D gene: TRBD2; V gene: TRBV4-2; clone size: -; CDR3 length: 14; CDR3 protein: ASSQGSGGKVVTQY
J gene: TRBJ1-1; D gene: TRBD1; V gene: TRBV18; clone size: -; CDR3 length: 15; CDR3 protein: ASSLQWDRVSDTEAF
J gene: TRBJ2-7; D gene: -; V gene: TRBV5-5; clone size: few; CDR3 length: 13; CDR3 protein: ASSLVGGATYEQY
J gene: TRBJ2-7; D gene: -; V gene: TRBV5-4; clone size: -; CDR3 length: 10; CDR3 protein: ASSIDRYEQY
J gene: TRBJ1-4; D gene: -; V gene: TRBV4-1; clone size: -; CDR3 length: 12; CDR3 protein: ASSQQGVGEKLF
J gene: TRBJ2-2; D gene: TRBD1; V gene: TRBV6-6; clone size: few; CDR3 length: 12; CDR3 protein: ASSLGQGGRELF